Each of the 19 T cell receptor beta chains below was sequenced from the same sample in a study of T-cell memory formation after mild COVID-19. One entry per CDR3 protein, called by TCRdb with MiXCR from the 5' RACE reads. The sample lists 550,000 to 600,000 distinct CDR3 sequences, about a fifth seen once, with under 8.5% in the top ten. The sample consisted of PBMCs or a T cell subset sorted from them (not recorded which). The receptor source for this set is an adult woman who had mild COVID-19 (a few samples of this study predate the infection). Cell type and time point are not known.

CDR3 nucleotide sequence: TGTGCCACCAGCTCAATGGCACTTGGGACAATAGATCAGCCCCAGCATTTT. Protein: CATSSMALGTIDQPQHF. The chain has TRBV15 and TRBJ1-5; D may be TRBD1 (6 bases). Deletions cut 5 bases from V and 5 bases from J, with 22 bases between. CDR1 and CDR2 from the germline V gene are LNHNV and YYDKDF (reference sequence). The CDR3 totals 17 residues.

A single count supports this clonotype. Being one base from a much bigger clone, this may be a read error. The chain is built from TRBV9 and TRBJ1-6, with 8 nucleotides matching TRBD1. Germline V gives CDR1 SGDLS, CDR2 YYNGEE. The CDR3 runs to 16 residues. V gave up 4 bases and J gave up 6 bases; unmatched junction bases: 9. The CDR3 reads CASSPRTGCLNSPLHF. CDR3 nucleotide sequence: TGTGCCAGCAGCCCTCGGACAGGGTGCCTTAATTCACCCCTCCACTTT.

The chain uses TRBV5-6 and TRBJ2-3; D uncertain. The CDR3 sequence is 12 residues long. Germline-derived CDR1 and CDR2 are SGHDT and YYEEEE. Trimming stripped 4 bases from V and 8 bases from J, with 11 bases between. In DNA form, the CDR3 reads TGTGCCAGCAGCCGCCCCCCCGGTACGCAGTATTTT. Its translation: CASSRPPGTQYF.

This sequence joins TRBV12-3 or TRBV12-4 and TRBJ2-1; D not resolved. This CDR3 is 14 amino acids long. Trimming took 7 bases from V and 0 from J, leaving 10 bases between them. CDR3 DNA sequence: TGTGCCAGCACCCCTTGGAGCTCCTACAATGAGCAGTTCTTC. Its protein is CASTPWSSYNEQFF.

The sample holds a few counts of this clonotype. This chain joins TRBV3-1 and TRBJ2-5; D unresolved. Trimming cost V 5 bases and J 2 bases, with 15 bases left between them. The CDR3 loop spans 15 amino acids. Germline values: CDR1 LGHDT, CDR2 YNNKEL (reference sequence). In DNA form, the CDR3 reads TGTGCCAGCAGCATCATTTCGTGGGGTCAAGAGACCCAGTACTTC. This codes for CASSIISWGQETQYF.

Only a few counts were recorded for this clonotype. The chain uses TRBV20-1 and TRBJ1-3, with D maybe TRBD1 (6 bases). Per the germline V gene, CDR1 is DFQATT and CDR2 is SNEGSKA (reference sequence). This CDR3 region has 15 residues. Trimming left V 5 bases short and J 4 bases short, with 18 bases between. CDR3 coding DNA: TGCAGTGCTTTTACAGGGCCAACAAGGGGAAACACCATATATTTT. This gives the protein CSAFTGPTRGNTIYF.

The J gene is TRBJ2-1, the V gene TRBV5-4, with D unresolved. This CDR3 has 13 amino acids. Germline values: CDR1 SGHNT, CDR2 YYREEE (reference sequence). Trimming took 1 base from V and 6 from J, leaving 8 bases between them. This chain's CDR3 is CASSLHVGNEQFF. The DNA of the CDR3 is TGTGCCAGCAGCTTGCATGTTGGCAATGAGCAGTTCTTC.

V is TRBV18 and J is TRBJ1-1; 11 bases map to TRBD1. After removal of 3 bases from V and 2 bases from J, the junction contained 14 bases not matched to a gene. Per germline, CDR1 KGHSH and CDR2 LQKENI. The CDR3 contains 19 residues. The CDR3 DNA sequence: TGTGCCAGCTCACCCGGACAGGGGGCTACCGTAATCATCAACACTGAAGCTTTCTTT. This encodes CASSPGQGATVIINTEAFF.

J is TRBJ1-4 and V is TRBV11-2, with TRBD1 identical over 8 bases. Germline assignment: CDR1 SGHAT and CDR2 FQNNGV. V trimming: 1 base; J trimming: 0 bases; junction bases outside the gene matches: 7. This CDR3 has 18 residues. The CDR3 DNA sequence: TGTGCCAGCAGCTTAGGTTCAGGGGGCTTCGCAACTAATGAAAAACTGTTTTTT. It codes for CASSLGSGGFATNEKLFF.

The chain has TRBV18 and TRBJ2-5; D gene unclear. V was trimmed by 3 bases and J by 5 bases, leaving 13 bases between them. The CDR3 loop spans 14 amino acids. CDR1 is KGHSH, CDR2 LQKENI, per germline. CDR3 nucleotides: TGTGCCAGCTCACCCCCCCGATTGAGGGAGACCCAGTACTTC. Residues: CASSPPRLRETQYF. Full variable domain (rest looked up from reference TRBV18 and TRBJ2-5): NAGVMQNPRHLVRRRGQEARLRCSPMKGHSHVYWYRQLPEEGLKFMVYLQKENIIDESGMPKERFSAEFPKEGPSILRIQQVVRGDSAAYFCASSPPRLRETQYFGPGTRLLVL.

The chain uses TRBV29-1 and TRBJ2-7, with TRBD1 matching over 9 bases. CDR1 is SQVTM, CDR2 ANQGSEA, per germline. Losses at the gene ends were 7 bases for V and 0 bases for J; bases not matched to a gene: 4. CDR3 length: 13 residues. This chain's CDR3 is CSGRDRVSYEQYF. The CDR3 DNA reads TGCAGCGGGCGGGACAGGGTCTCCTACGAGCAGTACTTC.

The CDR3 region is CSVQQDTIYF. Written as DNA, the CDR3 is TGCAGCGTGCAACAGGACACCATATATTTT. This chain uses TRBV29-1 with TRBJ1-3; D is perhaps TRBD1 (5 bases). The CDR3 consists of 10 residues. Trimming left V 6 bases short and J 8 bases short, with 8 bases between. Per the germline V gene, CDR1 is SQVTM and CDR2 is ANQGSEA.

The rearrangement joins TRBV20-1 to TRBJ2-3; D is undetermined. Germline CDR1 is DFQATT and CDR2 is SNEGSKA (reference sequence). The CDR3 is 15 residues long. The germline V and J ends were trimmed by 5 bases and 0 bases, with 15 bases remaining between them. The DNA for the CDR3 is TGCAGTGCTCCCTCTATAACGGGCAGCACAGATACGCAGTATTTT. It is translated as CSAPSITGSTDTQYF.

The chain carries TRBV4-3 and TRBJ2-4, with a tentative D call TRBD2 (5 bases). V dropped 3 bases and J dropped 8 bases, with 20 bases sitting between them. Germline V gene data show CDR1 as LGHNA and CDR2 as YSLEER. The CDR3 is made up of 16 amino acids. This CDR3 reads CASSQEARPRRDIQYF. As DNA, the CDR3 is TGCGCCAGCAGCCAGGAGGCCCGACCCAGGCGGGACATTCAGTACTTC.

This clonotype has more than one count but fewer than ten. The chain recombines TRBV5-1 with TRBJ1-2; TRBD1 agrees at 9 bases. CDR1 and CDR2 from the germline V gene are SGHRS and YFSETQ. The CDR3 runs to 15 residues. Trimming cost V 2 bases and J 6 bases; bases outside gene matches: 8. In nucleotides, the CDR3 is TGCGCCAGCAGCTTACAGACAGGGGGTATTGATGGCTACACCTTC. It is translated as CASSLQTGGIDGYTF.

This clonotype was seen only a few times. The chain recombines TRBV4-2 with TRBJ2-5; D is tentatively TRBD1 or TRBD2 (5 bases each). The CDR3 is 15 residues long. Germline CDR1 is LGHNA and CDR2 is YNFKEQ. Trimming cost V 3 bases and J 3 bases, with 14 bases left between them. In nucleotides, the CDR3 is TGTGCCAGCAGCCACCTATGGGACCGGAAAGAGACCCAGTACTTC. It is translated as CASSHLWDRKETQYF.

There are a few counts of this clonotype. The chain carries TRBV7-2 and TRBJ2-6; D is unclear. Germline assignment: CDR1 SGHTA and CDR2 FQGNSA. This CDR3 contains 16 residues. V lost 5 bases, J lost 4 bases, and 15 bases lay in between. The CDR3 nucleotides read TGTGCCAGCAGCCTAGAGAGACCGGTGGGGGCCAACGTCCTGACTTTC. Its translation: CASSLERPVGANVLTF.

The V and J genes are TRBV20-1 and TRBJ1-3, with TRBD1 as a possible D gene (6 bases). In germline, CDR1 is DFQATT, CDR2 SNEGSKA (reference sequence). The length of the CDR3 is 12 residues. V was cut by 6 bases and J by 3 bases, with 9 bases left in between. CDR3 bases: TGCAGTGCCAGACAGGATGGAAACACCATATATTTT. Translation gives CSARQDGNTIYF.

This clonotype was detected ten times or more. The rearrangement uses TRBV4-1 and TRBJ2-1; TRBD2 matches at 7 bases. Per germline, CDR1 MGHRA and CDR2 YSYEKL. Trimming took 0 bases from V and 7 from J; bases not matched to a gene: 9. The CDR3 is 16 amino acids. The DNA for the CDR3 is TGCGCCAGCAGCCAAGATTTCGTCCCCGGGAGGAATGAGCAGTTCTTC. As protein: CASSQDFVPGRNEQFF.